The rows below give T cell receptor beta chains drawn from one sample of a study of blood T cell repertoires in COVID-19. TCRdb keeps only in-frame clones here, not all; method: immunoSEQ multiplex PCR. The sample yields approximately 230,000 clones, roughly 90% seen once. Specimen: PBMCs or T cells enriched from blood (not recorded which). The receptors shown here come from a woman under 40 with acute COVID-19. The CDR3 runs from the conserved cysteine through the conserved F or W.

v_call,cdr3_aa
TRBV2,CASSSPGGNEQFF
TRBV7-9,CASSPPREVEQTQYF
TRBV10-3,CAISPGAGGRLDSYNEQFF
TRBV28,CASSAGTEGIRQYF
TRBV7-3,CASNRPGQGADTQYF
TRBV2,CASSEMNVVRGPGELFF
TRBV27,CASYGLRRMNTEAFF
TRBV11-2,CASSLSANSYEQYF
TRBV21-1,CASSKVLRASGTRSYEQYF
TRBV24-1,CATSDLQGTGELFF
TRBV5-1,CASSLAMSYEQYF
TRBV3-1/TRBV3-2,CASSHTDRGRFEFF
TRBV14,CASSRGQRYGYTF
TRBV7-2,CASSLSPGLAGETQYF
TRBV19,CASSHRQGWNTGELFF
TRBV5-1,CASTSSGDTYEQYF
TRBV29-1,CSVVGGHEQYF
TRBV30,CAWSVFGQKSTEQYF
TRBV13,CASSSIGRGGYGYTF
TRBV5-4,CASSNELAGGPSGANVLTF